The sequence of this T cell receptor beta chain was determined in a study of blood T cell repertoires in COVID-19. In the study overall: Sites in the United States, Italy and Spain provided acute and convalescent COVID-19 samples. The analysed material was cDNA or gDNA that came from T cells, B-cell-depleted T cells, or PBMCs.

How the authors handled the data: Amplification from reference gene primers served as the basis for estimated nucleated cell counts. Sequencing was performed with immunoSEQ multiplex PCR; in TCRdb, only in-frame clones are kept and a portion is missing. The DNA was the basis for D and trimming; V, J and clone size are from that table. The data contain 18,000 or so clones, around 80% of them singletons. The V and J ends lost 2 bases and 0 bases respectively, with 10 bases between them. CDR1 is SGHNT and CDR2 is YENEEA in the germline V gene. The CDR3 length is 16 residues. The chain recombines TRBV11-3 with TRBJ2-2, with a weak D call TRBD2 (5 bases). Input material: peripheral blood. The sequence derives from a man aged 80 or over with acute or convalescent COVID-19. CDR3 region: CASSLFGSPNTGELFF. CDR3 in DNA: TGTGCCAGCAGCTTATTTGGGAGTCCGAACACCGGGGAGCTGTTTTTT.